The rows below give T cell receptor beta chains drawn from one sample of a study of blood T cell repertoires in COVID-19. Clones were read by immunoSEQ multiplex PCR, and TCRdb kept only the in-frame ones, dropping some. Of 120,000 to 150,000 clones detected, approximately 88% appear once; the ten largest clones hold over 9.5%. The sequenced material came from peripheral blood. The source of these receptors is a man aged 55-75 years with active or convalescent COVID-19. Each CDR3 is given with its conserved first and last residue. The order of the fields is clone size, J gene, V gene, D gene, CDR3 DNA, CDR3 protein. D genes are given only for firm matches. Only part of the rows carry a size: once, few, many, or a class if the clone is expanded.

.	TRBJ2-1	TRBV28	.	TGTGCCAGCAGATCAGGGGTCAATGAGCAGTTCTTC	CASRSGVNEQFF
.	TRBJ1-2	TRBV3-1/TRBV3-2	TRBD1	TGTGCCAGCAGCCAAGGGTCCGGGACAGGGAATGGCTACACCTTC	CASSQGSGTGNGYTF
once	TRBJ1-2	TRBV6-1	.	TGTGCCAGCAGTGAAGGAGGGCCCAGGACTGCTAACTATGGCTACACCTTC	CASSEGGPRTANYGYTF
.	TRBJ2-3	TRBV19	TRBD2	TGTGCCAGTAGTAGAGGGAGGGGAGATACGCAGTATTTT	CASSRGRGDTQYF
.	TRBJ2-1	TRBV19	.	TGTGCCAGTAGTGCCCTAGATCTCGGCGGCAATGAGCAGTTCTTC	CASSALDLGGNEQFF
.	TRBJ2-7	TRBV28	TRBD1	TGTGCCACAATTCCGGGACAGGGTCTCGAGCAGTACTTC	CATIPGQGLEQYF
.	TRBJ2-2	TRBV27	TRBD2	TGTGCCAGCAGTTTGCGGGGAGCGGGAGGGATTTCGAACACCGGGGAGCTGTTTTTT	CASSLRGAGGISNTGELFF
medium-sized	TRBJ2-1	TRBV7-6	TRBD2	TGTGCCAGCAGCTTAGAGTTGGCGGGAGGCACCTACAATGAGCAGTTCTTC	CASSLELAGGTYNEQFF
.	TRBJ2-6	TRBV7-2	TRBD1	TGTGCCAGCAGCCCCCGACAGGGGGCTGGGGCCAACGTCCTGACTTTC	CASSPRQGAGANVLTF
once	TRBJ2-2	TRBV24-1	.	TGTGCCACCAGTGACCTACACTTGACAGGCACCGGGGAGCTGTTTTTT	CATSDLHLTGTGELFF
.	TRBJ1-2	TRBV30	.	TGTGCCTGGAGGCCCAAATCTCGGGGTCTTAACTATGGCTACACCTTC	CAWRPKSRGLNYGYTF
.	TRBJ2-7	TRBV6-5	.	TGTGCCAGCACCGCCGGGAATAGAATCTACGAGCAGTACTTC	CASTAGNRIYEQYF
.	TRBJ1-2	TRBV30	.	TGTGCCTGGAGTGTTGGAGGGAGGGGCTATGGCTACACCTTC	CAWSVGGRGYGYTF
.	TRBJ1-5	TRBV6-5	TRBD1	TGTGCCAGCAACGGCGGGCCCCAGGGGGATCAGCCCCAGCATTTT	CASNGGPQGDQPQHF
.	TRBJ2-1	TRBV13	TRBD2	TGTGCCAGCAGCCTTCGAGCGGGAGCGCGTAATGAGCAGTTCTTC	CASSLRAGARNEQFF
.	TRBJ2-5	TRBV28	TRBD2	TGTGCCAGCAATTTACCCGGGGGGTACCAAGAGACCCAGTACTTC	CASNLPGGYQETQYF
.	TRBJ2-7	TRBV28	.	TGTGCCAGCAGTTCTCCCGGGACATTATTCTACGAGCAGTACTTC	CASSSPGTLFYEQYF
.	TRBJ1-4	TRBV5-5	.	TGTGCCAGCAGCTTGGACCTAAATGAAAAACTGTTTTTT	CASSLDLNEKLFF
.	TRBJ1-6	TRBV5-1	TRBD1	TGCGCCAGCAGCTCAGCGACAGGGAGAGGTTCACCCCTCCACTTT	CASSSATGRGSPLHF
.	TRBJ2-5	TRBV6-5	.	TGTGCCAGCGGCCCCGCCCAAGAGACCCAGTACTTC	CASGPAQETQYF
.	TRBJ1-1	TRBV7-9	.	TGTGCCAGCAGCTTACGCGGGGAAGCTTTCTTT	CASSLRGEAFF
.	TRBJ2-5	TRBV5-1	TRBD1	TGCGCCAGCAGCTTACAGGGGGAGGAGACCCAGTACTTC	CASSLQGEETQYF
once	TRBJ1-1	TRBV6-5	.	TGTGCCAGCAGTTACGTTCGGCGTCAAGGGGCGAAAGCTTTCTTT	CASSYVRRQGAKAFF
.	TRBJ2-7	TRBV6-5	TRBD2	TGTGCCAGCAGTTACGGTACTAGCGGCCCCTACGAGCAGTACTTC	CASSYGTSGPYEQYF
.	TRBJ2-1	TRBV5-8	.	TGTGCCAGCAGCTTGGCTGGAGCAGGGGTGTACAATGAGCAGTTCTTC	CASSLAGAGVYNEQFF
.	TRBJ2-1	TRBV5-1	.	TGCGCCAGCAGCCTAGGAGACGATGAGCAGTTCTTC	CASSLGDDEQFF
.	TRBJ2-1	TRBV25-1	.	TGTGCCAGCAGTGAATTTGTGGGAGTCTCCTACAATGAGCAGTTCTTC	CASSEFVGVSYNEQFF
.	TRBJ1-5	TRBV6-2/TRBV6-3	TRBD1	TGTGCCAGCAGCAAGGGGGCTAGGCAGCCCCAGCATTTT	CASSKGARQPQHF